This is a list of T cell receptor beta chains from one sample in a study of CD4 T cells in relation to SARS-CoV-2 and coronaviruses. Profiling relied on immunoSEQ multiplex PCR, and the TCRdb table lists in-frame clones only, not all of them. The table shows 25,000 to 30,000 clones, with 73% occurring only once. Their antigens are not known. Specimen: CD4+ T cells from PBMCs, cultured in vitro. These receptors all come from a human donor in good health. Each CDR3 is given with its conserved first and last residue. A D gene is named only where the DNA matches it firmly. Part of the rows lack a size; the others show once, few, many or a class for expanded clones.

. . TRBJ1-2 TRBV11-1 CASSLASDYGYTF TGTGCCAGCAGCTTAGCCAGCGACTATGGCTACACCTTC
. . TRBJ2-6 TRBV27 CASTPPWASGANVLTF TGTGCCAGCACCCCCCCCTGGGCCTCTGGGGCCAACGTCCTGACTTTC
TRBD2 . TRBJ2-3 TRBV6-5 CASSYSPGGADTQYF TGTGCCAGCAGTTACTCACCTGGGGGGGCAGATACGCAGTATTTT
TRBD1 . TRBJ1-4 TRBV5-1 CASSLAGRGRLSNEKLFF TGCGCCAGCAGCTTGGCGGGTAGGGGGCGCTTATCTAATGAAAAACTGTTTTTT
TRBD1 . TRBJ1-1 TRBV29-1 CSGTGAMNTEAFF TGCAGCGGGACAGGGGCAATGAACACTGAAGCTTTCTTT
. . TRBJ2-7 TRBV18 CASSQSTGSEQYF TGTGCCAGCTCACAATCTACAGGGTCCGAGCAGTACTTC
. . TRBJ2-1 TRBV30 CAWSVAGEQFF TGTGCCTGGAGTGTCGCAGGTGAGCAGTTCTTC
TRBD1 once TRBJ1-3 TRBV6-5 CASSYSRQGADTIYF TGTGCCAGCAGTTACTCGAGACAGGGGGCTGACACCATATATTTT
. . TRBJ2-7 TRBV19 CASRDSLYEQYF TGTGCCAGTAGGGATTCCCTCTACGAGCAGTACTTC
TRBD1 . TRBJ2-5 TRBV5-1 CASSSSGTGTGETQYF TGCGCCAGCAGCTCGTCCGGGACAGGGACCGGTGAGACCCAGTACTTC
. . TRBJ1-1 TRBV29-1 CSVDRSNTEAFF TGCAGCGTTGACAGATCTAACACTGAAGCTTTCTTT
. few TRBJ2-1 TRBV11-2 CASSYRDWNYNEQFF TGTGCCAGCAGCTACCGGGACTGGAACTACAATGAGCAGTTCTTC
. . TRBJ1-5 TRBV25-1 CASSTTGSNQPQHF TGTGCCAGCAGCACTACAGGGAGCAATCAGCCCCAGCATTTT
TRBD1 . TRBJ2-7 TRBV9 CASSLGQGDEQYF TGTGCCAGCAGCCTAGGACAGGGGGACGAGCAGTACTTC
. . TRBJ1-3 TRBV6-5 CASSYSSGGNTIYF TGTGCCAGCAGTTACTCGAGTGGTGGAAACACCATATATTTT
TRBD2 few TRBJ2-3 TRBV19 CASSIAGGRTDTQYF TGTGCCAGTAGTATAGCGGGGGGACGCACAGATACGCAGTATTTT